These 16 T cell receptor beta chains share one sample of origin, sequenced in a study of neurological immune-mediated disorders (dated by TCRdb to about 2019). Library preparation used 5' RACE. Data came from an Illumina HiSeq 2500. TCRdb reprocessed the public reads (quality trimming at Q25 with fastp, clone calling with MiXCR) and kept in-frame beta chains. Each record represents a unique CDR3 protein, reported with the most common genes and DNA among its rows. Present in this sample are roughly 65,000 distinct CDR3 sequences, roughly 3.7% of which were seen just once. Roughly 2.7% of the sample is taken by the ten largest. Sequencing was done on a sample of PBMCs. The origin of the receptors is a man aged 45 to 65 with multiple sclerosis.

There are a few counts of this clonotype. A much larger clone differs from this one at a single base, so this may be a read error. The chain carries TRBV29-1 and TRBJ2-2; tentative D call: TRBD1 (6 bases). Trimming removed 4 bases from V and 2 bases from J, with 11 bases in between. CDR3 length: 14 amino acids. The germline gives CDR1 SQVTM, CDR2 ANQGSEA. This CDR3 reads CSVGQGLNTGELFF. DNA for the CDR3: TGCAGCGTTGGGCAGGGGCTAAACACCGGGGAGCTGTTTTTT.

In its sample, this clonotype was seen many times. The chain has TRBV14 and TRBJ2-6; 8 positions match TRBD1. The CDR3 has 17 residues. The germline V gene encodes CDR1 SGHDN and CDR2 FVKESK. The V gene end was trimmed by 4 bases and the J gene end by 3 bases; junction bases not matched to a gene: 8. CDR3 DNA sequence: TGTGCCAGCAGCCGCCGGGACAGGTCTAATGGGGCCAACGTCCTGACTTTC. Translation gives CASSRRDRSNGANVLTF. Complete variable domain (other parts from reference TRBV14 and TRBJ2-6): EAGVTQFPSHSVIEKGQTVTLRCDPISGHDNLYWYRRVMGKEIKFLLHFVKESKQDESGMPNNRFLAERTGGTYSTLKVQPAELEDSGVYFCASSRRDRSNGANVLTFGAGSRLTVL.

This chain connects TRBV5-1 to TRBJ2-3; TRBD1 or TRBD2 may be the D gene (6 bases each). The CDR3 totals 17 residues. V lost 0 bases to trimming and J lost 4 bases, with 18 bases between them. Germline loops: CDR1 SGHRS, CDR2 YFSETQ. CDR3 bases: TGCGCCAGCAGCTTGGAGCCACTAGTACGGGGGCCAGATACGCAGTATTTT. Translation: CASSLEPLVRGPDTQYF.

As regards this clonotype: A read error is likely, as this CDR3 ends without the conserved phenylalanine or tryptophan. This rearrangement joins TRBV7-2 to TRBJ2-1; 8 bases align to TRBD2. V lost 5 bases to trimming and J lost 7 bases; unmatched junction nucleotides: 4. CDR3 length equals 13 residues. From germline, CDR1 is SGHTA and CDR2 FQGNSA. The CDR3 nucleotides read TGTGCCAGCAGCCCGACTAGCGTAAATGAGCAGTTCAAC. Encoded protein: CASSPTSVNEQFN.

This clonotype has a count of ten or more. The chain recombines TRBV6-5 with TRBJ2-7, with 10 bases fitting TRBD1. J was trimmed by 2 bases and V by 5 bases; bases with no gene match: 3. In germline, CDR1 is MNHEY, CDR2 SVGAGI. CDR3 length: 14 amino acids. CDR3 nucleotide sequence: TGTGCCAGCAGTAGGGGACAGGGGACCTACGAGCAGTACTTC. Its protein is CASSRGQGTYEQYF.

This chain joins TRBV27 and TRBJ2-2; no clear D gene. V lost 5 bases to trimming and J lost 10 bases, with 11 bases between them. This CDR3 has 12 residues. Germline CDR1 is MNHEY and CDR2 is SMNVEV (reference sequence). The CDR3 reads CASSGPVVELFF. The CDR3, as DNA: TGTGCCAGCAGTGGGCCGGTCGTGGAGCTGTTTTTT.

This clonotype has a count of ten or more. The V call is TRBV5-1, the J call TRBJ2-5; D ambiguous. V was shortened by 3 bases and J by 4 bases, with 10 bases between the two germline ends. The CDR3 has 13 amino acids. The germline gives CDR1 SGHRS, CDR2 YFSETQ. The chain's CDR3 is CASSSPRRETQYF. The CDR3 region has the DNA TGCGCCAGCAGCTCGCCCCGTCGAGAGACCCAGTACTTC.

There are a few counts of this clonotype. CDR3 bases: TGTGCCAGCAGTTTGACGGCTAGCAATCAGCCCCAGCATTTT. Protein product: CASSLTASNQPQHF. The chain carries TRBV12-3 or TRBV12-4 and TRBJ1-5; D gene uncertain. The CDR3 has 14 residues. V lost 3 bases to trimming and J lost 0 bases, with 6 bases between them.

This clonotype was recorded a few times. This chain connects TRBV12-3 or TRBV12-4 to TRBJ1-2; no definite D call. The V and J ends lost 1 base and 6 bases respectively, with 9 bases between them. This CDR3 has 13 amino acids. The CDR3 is CASSLVATDGYTF. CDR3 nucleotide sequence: TGTGCCAGCAGTTTAGTGGCTACCGATGGCTACACCTTC.

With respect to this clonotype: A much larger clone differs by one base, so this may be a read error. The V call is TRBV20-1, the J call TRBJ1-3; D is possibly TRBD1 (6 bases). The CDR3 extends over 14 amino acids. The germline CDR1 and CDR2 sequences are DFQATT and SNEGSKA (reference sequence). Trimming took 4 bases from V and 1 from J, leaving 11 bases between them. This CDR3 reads CSATRDKSGNTIYF. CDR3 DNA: TGCAGTGCTACCCGGGACAAATCTGGAAACACCATATATTTT.

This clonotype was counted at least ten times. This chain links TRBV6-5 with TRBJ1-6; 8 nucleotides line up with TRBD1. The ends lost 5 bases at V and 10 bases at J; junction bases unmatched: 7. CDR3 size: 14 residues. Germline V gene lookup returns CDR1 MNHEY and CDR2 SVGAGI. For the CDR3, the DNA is TGTGCCAGCAGTAGACAGGGGCGTGGATCACCCCTCCACTTT. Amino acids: CASSRQGRGSPLHF.

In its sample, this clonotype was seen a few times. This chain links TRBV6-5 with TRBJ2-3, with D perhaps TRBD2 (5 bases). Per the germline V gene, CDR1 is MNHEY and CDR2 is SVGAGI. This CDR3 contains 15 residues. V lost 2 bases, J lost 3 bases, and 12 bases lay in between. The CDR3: CASSYRGSRTDTQYF. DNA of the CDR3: TGTGCCAGCAGTTACCGGGGTTCCCGGACAGATACGCAGTATTTT.

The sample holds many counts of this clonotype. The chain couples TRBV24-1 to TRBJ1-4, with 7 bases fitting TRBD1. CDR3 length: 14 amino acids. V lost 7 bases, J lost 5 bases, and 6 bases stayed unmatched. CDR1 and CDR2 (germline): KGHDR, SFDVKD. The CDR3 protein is CATSPGTVNEKLFF. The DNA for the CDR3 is TGTGCCACCAGCCCCGGGACAGTCAATGAAAAACTGTTTTTT.

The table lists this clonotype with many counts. Written as DNA, the CDR3 is TGTGCCAGCAGTTTTAGCGGGTCCTGGGGGGCAGTCTATGGCTACACCTTC. Translated, it gives CASSFSGSWGAVYGYTF. The V call is TRBV28, the J call TRBJ1-2; tentative D call: TRBD1 (6 bases). V lost 3 bases, J lost 4 bases, and 21 bases lay in between. Germline V gene data show CDR1 as MDHEN and CDR2 as SYDVKM. This CDR3 has 17 amino acids.

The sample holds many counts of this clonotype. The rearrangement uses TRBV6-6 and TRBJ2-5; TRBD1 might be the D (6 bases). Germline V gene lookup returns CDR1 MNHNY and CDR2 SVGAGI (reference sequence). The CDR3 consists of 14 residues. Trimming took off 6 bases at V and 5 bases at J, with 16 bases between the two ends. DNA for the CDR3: TGTGCCAGCAGGTACCGCAGGGGCGAGGAGACCCAGTACTTC. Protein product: CASRYRRGEETQYF.

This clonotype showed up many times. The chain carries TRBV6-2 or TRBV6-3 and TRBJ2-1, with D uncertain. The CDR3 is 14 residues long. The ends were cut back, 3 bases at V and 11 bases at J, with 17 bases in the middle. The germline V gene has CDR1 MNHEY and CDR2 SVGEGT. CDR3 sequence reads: CASSYYGPERKQFF. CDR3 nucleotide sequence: TGTGCCAGCAGTTATTATGGACCCGAGCGTAAGCAGTTCTTC.